This is a list of T cell receptor beta chains from one sample in a study of shared clonotypes between healthy human individuals. The repertoire was sequenced with immunoSEQ multiplex PCR; TCRdb's copy has only in-frame clones and lacks some. This sample has around 430,000 clones; roughly 83% occur once, and the top ten carry approximately 13%. The sample comprised PBMCs. The receptor source for this set is a woman aged 40-49 years in good health. Some clones in this sample may be carry-over from other donors' samples. Both conserved end residues are part of each CDR3. Fields, in order: CDR3 protein, CDR3 length, V gene, J gene, D gene. A D gene is named only where the DNA matches it firmly.

CDR3 protein: CASSLGTSGYNEQFF
CDR3 length: 15
V gene: TRBV5-1
J gene: TRBJ2-1
D gene: TRBD2

CDR3 protein: CASNEPRGRSNTGELFF
CDR3 length: 17
V gene: TRBV5-1
J gene: TRBJ2-2
D gene: -

CDR3 protein: CASSSRSGNYEQYF
CDR3 length: 14
V gene: TRBV7-9
J gene: TRBJ2-7
D gene: TRBD2

CDR3 protein: CASSLGQGDTIYF
CDR3 length: 13
V gene: TRBV7-9
J gene: TRBJ1-3
D gene: TRBD1

CDR3 protein: CASSIGRGAEAFF
CDR3 length: 13
V gene: TRBV19
J gene: TRBJ1-1
D gene: -

CDR3 protein: CASSLSGGDTGYGYTF
CDR3 length: 16
V gene: TRBV7-9
J gene: TRBJ1-2
D gene: -

CDR3 protein: CASTALYGYTF
CDR3 length: 11
V gene: TRBV6-6
J gene: TRBJ1-2
D gene: -

CDR3 protein: CATTGYEQYF
CDR3 length: 10
V gene: TRBV28
J gene: TRBJ2-7
D gene: -

CDR3 protein: CATSRDEGQPQHF
CDR3 length: 13
V gene: TRBV15
J gene: TRBJ1-5
D gene: -

CDR3 protein: CSARQGNTEAFF
CDR3 length: 12
V gene: TRBV29-1
J gene: TRBJ1-1
D gene: TRBD1

CDR3 protein: CSVEDLSLGGTEAFF
CDR3 length: 15
V gene: TRBV29-1
J gene: TRBJ1-1
D gene: -

CDR3 protein: CASSVETSGSSYNEQFF
CDR3 length: 17
V gene: TRBV9
J gene: TRBJ2-1
D gene: TRBD2

CDR3 protein: CASSYFRAGMDEQFF
CDR3 length: 15
V gene: TRBV6-6
J gene: TRBJ2-1
D gene: TRBD2

CDR3 protein: CSAYPRLAGGSLGSNEQFF
CDR3 length: 19
V gene: TRBV29-1
J gene: TRBJ2-1
D gene: TRBD2

CDR3 protein: CASSPERDLGTYGYTF
CDR3 length: 16
V gene: TRBV18
J gene: TRBJ1-2
D gene: -

CDR3 protein: CSVEDLPDTQYF
CDR3 length: 12
V gene: TRBV29-1
J gene: TRBJ2-3
D gene: -

CDR3 protein: CASSLSAGEGYGYTF
CDR3 length: 15
V gene: TRBV23-1
J gene: TRBJ1-2
D gene: -

CDR3 protein: CASTSDVAYEQYF
CDR3 length: 13
V gene: TRBV28
J gene: -
D gene: -

CDR3 protein: CAISESGGETQYF
CDR3 length: 13
V gene: TRBV10-3
J gene: TRBJ2-5
D gene: TRBD2

CDR3 protein: CASSTRLAGAHEQYF
CDR3 length: 15
V gene: TRBV7-2
J gene: TRBJ2-7
D gene: TRBD2

CDR3 protein: CASSTAVGGQSNQPQHF
CDR3 length: 17
V gene: TRBV19
J gene: TRBJ1-5
D gene: -

CDR3 protein: CASSPSETQYF
CDR3 length: 11
V gene: TRBV11-1
J gene: TRBJ2-5
D gene: -

CDR3 protein: CASSRRTGEAFF
CDR3 length: 12
V gene: TRBV28
J gene: TRBJ1-1
D gene: TRBD1

CDR3 protein: CASSSLRTSSSYEQYF
CDR3 length: 16
V gene: TRBV7-8
J gene: TRBJ2-7
D gene: TRBD2

CDR3 protein: CASSVSGGSYEQYF
CDR3 length: 14
V gene: TRBV2
J gene: TRBJ2-7
D gene: TRBD1

CDR3 protein: CASGPYNYGYTF
CDR3 length: 12
V gene: TRBV7-2
J gene: TRBJ1-2
D gene: -

CDR3 protein: CASSALAGETQYF
CDR3 length: 13
V gene: TRBV7-2
J gene: TRBJ2-5
D gene: TRBD2

CDR3 protein: CAWSVQSSYNSPLHF
CDR3 length: 15
V gene: TRBV30
J gene: TRBJ1-6
D gene: -

CDR3 protein: CASSLRSLAGGNEQFF
CDR3 length: 16
V gene: TRBV27
J gene: TRBJ2-1
D gene: TRBD2

CDR3 protein: CASSLRKGQSTYGYTF
CDR3 length: 16
V gene: TRBV13
J gene: TRBJ1-2
D gene: -

CDR3 protein: CASSAQRYEQYF
CDR3 length: 12
V gene: TRBV6-4
J gene: TRBJ2-7
D gene: -

CDR3 protein: CASSPPSEGEKLFF
CDR3 length: 14
V gene: TRBV18
J gene: TRBJ1-4
D gene: -

CDR3 protein: CASSEREGGNEQFF
CDR3 length: 14
V gene: TRBV6-4
J gene: TRBJ2-1
D gene: TRBD2

CDR3 protein: CASSPFVGAWTSPNGTQYF
CDR3 length: 19
V gene: TRBV5-8
J gene: TRBJ2-3
D gene: TRBD2

CDR3 protein: CASSALGTGDTEAFF
CDR3 length: 15
V gene: TRBV25-1
J gene: TRBJ1-1
D gene: TRBD1

CDR3 protein: CASSGRRGPAYGYTF
CDR3 length: 15
V gene: TRBV2
J gene: TRBJ1-2
D gene: TRBD1

CDR3 protein: CASSQFRGGTEAFF
CDR3 length: 14
V gene: TRBV16
J gene: TRBJ1-1
D gene: -

CDR3 protein: CASSQTGGLGAYEQYF
CDR3 length: 16
V gene: TRBV4-2
J gene: TRBJ2-7
D gene: TRBD1

CDR3 protein: CAISENPTYEQYF
CDR3 length: 13
V gene: TRBV10-3
J gene: TRBJ2-7
D gene: -

CDR3 protein: CASSLSPAGGLYEQYF
CDR3 length: 16
V gene: TRBV7-9
J gene: TRBJ2-7
D gene: TRBD2

CDR3 protein: CSVEVRDRGTYEQYF
CDR3 length: 15
V gene: TRBV29-1
J gene: -
D gene: TRBD1

CDR3 protein: CASSVYRDTEAFF
CDR3 length: 13
V gene: TRBV6-4
J gene: TRBJ1-1
D gene: -

CDR3 protein: CASSQRQGTHNAEGNTIYF
CDR3 length: 19
V gene: TRBV4-2
J gene: TRBJ1-3
D gene: TRBD1

CDR3 protein: CASSPGEIGQPQHF
CDR3 length: 14
V gene: TRBV5-1
J gene: TRBJ1-5
D gene: -

CDR3 protein: CASSSVQGLSNQPQHF
CDR3 length: 16
V gene: TRBV28
J gene: TRBJ1-5
D gene: -

CDR3 protein: CASSPGQGVTGELFF
CDR3 length: 15
V gene: TRBV18
J gene: TRBJ2-2
D gene: -

CDR3 protein: CASSLDSGVNGELFF
CDR3 length: 15
V gene: TRBV11-3
J gene: TRBJ2-2
D gene: -

CDR3 protein: CASSHGLAGVYNEQFF
CDR3 length: 16
V gene: TRBV4-3
J gene: TRBJ2-1
D gene: TRBD2

CDR3 protein: CASTPGRGVGDTQYF
CDR3 length: 15
V gene: TRBV28
J gene: TRBJ2-3
D gene: -

CDR3 protein: CASSFMGRGTGELFF
CDR3 length: 15
V gene: TRBV7-6
J gene: TRBJ2-2
D gene: -

CDR3 protein: CASSGVGGTGELFF
CDR3 length: 14
V gene: TRBV28
J gene: TRBJ2-2
D gene: -

CDR3 protein: CASSETRTRVVDEQYF
CDR3 length: 16
V gene: TRBV2
J gene: TRBJ2-7
D gene: -

CDR3 protein: CASSAGLRGYEQYF
CDR3 length: 14
V gene: TRBV27
J gene: TRBJ2-7
D gene: -

CDR3 protein: CAISGLGHNEQFF
CDR3 length: 13
V gene: TRBV10-3
J gene: TRBJ2-1
D gene: TRBD2

CDR3 protein: CASTRGLSDNEQFF
CDR3 length: 14
V gene: TRBV27
J gene: TRBJ2-1
D gene: -

CDR3 protein: CASSQGDRGMYEKLFF
CDR3 length: 16
V gene: TRBV23-1
J gene: TRBJ1-4
D gene: TRBD1

CDR3 protein: CAWSAISGEGDTQYF
CDR3 length: 15
V gene: TRBV30
J gene: TRBJ2-3
D gene: -